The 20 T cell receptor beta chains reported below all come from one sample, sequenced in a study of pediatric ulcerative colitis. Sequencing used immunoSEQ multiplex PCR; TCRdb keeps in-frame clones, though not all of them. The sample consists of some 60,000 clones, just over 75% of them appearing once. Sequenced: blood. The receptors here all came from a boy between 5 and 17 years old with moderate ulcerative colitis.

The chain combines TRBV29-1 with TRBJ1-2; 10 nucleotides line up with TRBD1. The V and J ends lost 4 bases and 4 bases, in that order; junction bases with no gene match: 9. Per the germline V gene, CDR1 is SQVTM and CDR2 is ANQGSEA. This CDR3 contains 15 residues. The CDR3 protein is CSVVFPTGGAYGYTF. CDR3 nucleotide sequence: TGCAGCGTTGTTTTCCCGACAGGGGGCGCCTATGGCTACACCTTC.

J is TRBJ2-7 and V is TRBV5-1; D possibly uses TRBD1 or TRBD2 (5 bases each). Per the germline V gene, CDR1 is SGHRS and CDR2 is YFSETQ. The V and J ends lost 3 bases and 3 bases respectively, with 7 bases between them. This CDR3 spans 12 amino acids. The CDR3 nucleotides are TGCGCCAGCAGCTATGGGGGCTACGAGCAGTACTTC. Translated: CASSYGGYEQYF.

The CDR3 sequence is CASSRQGLTGELFF. The CDR3 DNA follows: TGTGCCAGCAGCCGACAGGGGCTCACCGGGGAGCTGTTTTTT. The V call is TRBV6-5, the J call TRBJ2-2; 8 bases match TRBD1. J was trimmed by 4 bases and V by 6 bases; bases with no gene match: 4. The CDR3 loop spans 14 amino acids. The germline gives CDR1 MNHEY, CDR2 SVGAGI.

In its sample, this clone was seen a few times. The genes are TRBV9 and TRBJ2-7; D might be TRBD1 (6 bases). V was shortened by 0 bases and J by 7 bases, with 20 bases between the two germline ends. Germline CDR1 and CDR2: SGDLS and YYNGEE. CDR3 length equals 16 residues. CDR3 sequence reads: CASSVEVGQLLGEQYF. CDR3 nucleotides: TGTGCCAGCAGCGTAGAAGTCGGACAGCTACTTGGGGAGCAGTACTTC. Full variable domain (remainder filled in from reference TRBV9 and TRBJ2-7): DSGVTQTPKHLITATGQRVTLRCSPRSGDLSVYWYQQSLDQGLQFLIQYYNGEERAKGNILERFSAQQFPDLHSELNLSSLELGDSALYFCASSVEVGQLLGEQYFGPGTRLTVT.

The CDR3 DNA is TGTGCCAGCAGCTTGGAGGGTTCTTACAATGAGCAGTTCTTC. Amino acid sequence: CASSLEGSYNEQFF. The chain employs TRBV5-4 and TRBJ2-1; the D is unclear. Trimming cost V 0 bases and J 4 bases, with 8 bases left between them. The CDR3 is 14 amino acids. The V gene's germline CDR1 is SGHNT and CDR2 YYREEE (reference sequence).

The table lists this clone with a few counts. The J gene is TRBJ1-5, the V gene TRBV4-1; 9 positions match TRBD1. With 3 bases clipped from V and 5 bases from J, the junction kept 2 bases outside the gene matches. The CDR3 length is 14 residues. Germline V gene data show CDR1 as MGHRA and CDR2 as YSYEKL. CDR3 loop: CASSHTGGYQPQHF. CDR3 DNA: TGCGCCAGCAGCCATACAGGGGGCTATCAGCCCCAGCATTTT.

In DNA, the CDR3 is TGTGCCTGGAGTGTTACGGGTCTGCATGAGCAGTTCTTC. This sequence encodes CAWSVTGLHEQFF. The chain carries TRBV30 and TRBJ2-1, with D unclear. This CDR3 spans 13 amino acids. Per germline, CDR1 GTSNPN and CDR2 SVGIG (reference sequence). Trimming removed 0 bases at V and 8 bases at J, with 11 bases between.

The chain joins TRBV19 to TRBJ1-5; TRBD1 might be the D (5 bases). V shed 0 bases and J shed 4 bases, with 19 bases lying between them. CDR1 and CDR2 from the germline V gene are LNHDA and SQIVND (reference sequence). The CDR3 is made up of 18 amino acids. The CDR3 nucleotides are TGTGCCAGTAGTATAGATCTGCTTTTCGGGCAGGGAAATCAGCCCCAGCATTTT. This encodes CASSIDLLFGQGNQPQHF.

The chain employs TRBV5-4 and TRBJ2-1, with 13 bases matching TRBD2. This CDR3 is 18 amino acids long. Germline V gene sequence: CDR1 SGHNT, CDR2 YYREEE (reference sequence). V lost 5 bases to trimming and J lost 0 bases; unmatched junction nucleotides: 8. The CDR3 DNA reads TGTGCCAGCAGTACCGGGACTAGCGGGACCTACTCCTACAATGAGCAGTTCTTC. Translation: CASSTGTSGTYSYNEQFF.

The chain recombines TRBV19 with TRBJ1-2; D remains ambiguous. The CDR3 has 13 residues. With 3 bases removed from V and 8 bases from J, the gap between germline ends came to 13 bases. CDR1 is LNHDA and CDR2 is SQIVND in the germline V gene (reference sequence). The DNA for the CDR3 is TGTGCCAGTAGTATGCGGACGGAGCAGGGCTACACCTTC. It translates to CASSMRTEQGYTF. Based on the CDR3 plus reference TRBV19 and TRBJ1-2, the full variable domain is DGGITQSPKYLFRKEGQNVTLSCEQNLNHDAMYWYRQDPGQGLRLIYYSQIVNDFQKGDIAEGYSVSREKKESFPLTVTSAQKNPTAFYLCASSMRTEQGYTFGSGTRLTVV.

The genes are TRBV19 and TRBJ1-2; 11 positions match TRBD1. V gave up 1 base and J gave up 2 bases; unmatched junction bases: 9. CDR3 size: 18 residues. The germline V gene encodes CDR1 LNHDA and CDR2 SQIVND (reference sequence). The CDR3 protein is CASSIGDRGIRLNYGYTF. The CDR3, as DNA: TGTGCCAGTAGTATAGGGGACAGGGGGATACGCTTGAACTATGGCTACACCTTC.

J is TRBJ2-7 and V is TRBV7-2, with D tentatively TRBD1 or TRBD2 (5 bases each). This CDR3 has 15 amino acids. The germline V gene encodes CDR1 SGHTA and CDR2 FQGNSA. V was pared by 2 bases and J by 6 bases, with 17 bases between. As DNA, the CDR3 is TGTGCCAGCAGCTTAATGGGACCTAACCTAGGCGAGCAGTACTTC. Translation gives CASSLMGPNLGEQYF. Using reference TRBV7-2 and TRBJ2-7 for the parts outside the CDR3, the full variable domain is GAGVSQSPSNKVTEKGKDVELRCDPISGHTALYWYRQSLGQGLEFLIYFQGNSAPDKSGLPSDRFSAERTGGSVSTLTIQRTQQEDSAVYLCASSLMGPNLGEQYFGPGTRLTVT.

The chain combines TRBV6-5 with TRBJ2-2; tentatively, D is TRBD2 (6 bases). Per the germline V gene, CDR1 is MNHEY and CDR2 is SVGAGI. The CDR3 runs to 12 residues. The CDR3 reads CGTGEGPGELFF. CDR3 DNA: TGTGGCACGGGAGAGGGTCCCGGGGAGCTGTTTTTT.

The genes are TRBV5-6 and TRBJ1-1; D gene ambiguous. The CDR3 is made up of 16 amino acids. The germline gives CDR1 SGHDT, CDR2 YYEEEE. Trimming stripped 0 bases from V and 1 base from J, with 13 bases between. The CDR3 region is CASSLDFQGRNTEAFF. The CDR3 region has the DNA TGTGCCAGCAGCTTGGATTTTCAAGGGAGGAACACTGAAGCTTTCTTT.

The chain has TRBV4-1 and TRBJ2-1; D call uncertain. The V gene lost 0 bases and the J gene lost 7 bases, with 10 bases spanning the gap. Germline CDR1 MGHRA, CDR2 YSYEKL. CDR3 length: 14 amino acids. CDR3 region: CASSQDLLWNEQFF. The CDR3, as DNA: TGCGCCAGCAGCCAAGATCTACTCTGGAATGAGCAGTTCTTC.

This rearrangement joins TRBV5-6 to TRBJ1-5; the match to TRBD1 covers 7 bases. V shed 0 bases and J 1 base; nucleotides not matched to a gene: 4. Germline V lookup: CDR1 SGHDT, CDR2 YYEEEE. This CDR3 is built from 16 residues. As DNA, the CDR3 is TGTGCCAGCAGCTTGGGGGGGACAGACAGCAATCAGCCCCAGCATTTT. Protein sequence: CASSLGGTDSNQPQHF. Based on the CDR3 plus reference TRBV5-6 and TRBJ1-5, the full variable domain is DAGVTQSPTHLIKTRGQQVTLRCSPKSGHDTVSWYQQALGQGPQFIFQYYEEEERQRGNFPDRFSGHQFPNYSSELNVNALLLGDSALYLCASSLGGTDSNQPQHFGDGTRLSIL.

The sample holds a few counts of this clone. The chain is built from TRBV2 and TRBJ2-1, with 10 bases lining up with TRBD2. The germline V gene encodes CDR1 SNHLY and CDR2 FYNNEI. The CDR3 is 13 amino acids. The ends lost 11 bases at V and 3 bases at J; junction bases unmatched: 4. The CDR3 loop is CARLAGGYNEQFF. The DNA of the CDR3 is TGTGCCCGATTAGCGGGAGGCTACAATGAGCAGTTCTTC.

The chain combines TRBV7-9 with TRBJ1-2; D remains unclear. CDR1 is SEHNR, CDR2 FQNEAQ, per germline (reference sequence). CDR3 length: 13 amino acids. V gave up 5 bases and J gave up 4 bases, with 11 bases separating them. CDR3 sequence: CASSPGRTYGYTF. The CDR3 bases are TGTGCCAGCAGCCCAGGACGGACCTATGGCTACACCTTC.

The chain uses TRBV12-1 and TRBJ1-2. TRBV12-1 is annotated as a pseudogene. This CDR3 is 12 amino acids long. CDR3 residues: CASSFRFYGYTF. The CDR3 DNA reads TGTGCCAGCAGCTTTAGATTCTATGGCTACACCTTC.

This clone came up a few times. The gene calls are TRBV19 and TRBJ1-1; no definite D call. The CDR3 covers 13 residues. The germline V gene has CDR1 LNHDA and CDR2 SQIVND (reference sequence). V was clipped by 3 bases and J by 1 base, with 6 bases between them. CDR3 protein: CASSMLGNTEAFF. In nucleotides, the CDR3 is TGTGCCAGTAGTATGTTGGGGAACACTGAAGCTTTCTTT. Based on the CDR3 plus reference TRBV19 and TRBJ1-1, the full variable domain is DGGITQSPKYLFRKEGQNVTLSCEQNLNHDAMYWYRQDPGQGLRLIYYSQIVNDFQKGDIAEGYSVSREKKESFPLTVTSAQKNPTAFYLCASSMLGNTEAFFGQGTRLTVV.